This T cell receptor beta chain was recovered during a study of T-cell reconstitution after alpha-beta-depleted transplantation in children (dated by TCRdb to the mid-2010s). The study in broad terms: T-cell immune reconstitution after TCRalphabeta/CD19-depleted allogeneic hematopoietic cell transplantation in children was quantitatively tracked in the study by means of TCR repertoire profiling.

The CDR3 contains 18 residues, cysteine and phenylalanine counted. Left in the record is the CDR3 DNA by itself, 54 bases read in frame from the first base. For CDR1 and CDR2, the germline V gene (reference sequence) lists SGHAT and FQDESV. Ends trimmed: V by 1 base, J by 3 bases; bases unmatched to a gene: 12. Read against the paper, the sample's treatment or condition label means: allogeneic hematopoietic cell transplantation with graft depleted of TCRalphabeta T cells and CD19 B cells. The children who served as transplant recipients had been given grafts of TCRalphabeta/CD19-depleted allogeneic hematopoietic cells. Study-wide findings and limitations: The high TCRbeta diversity at day 60 in some patients was ascribed to recipient T cells and intrathymic progenitors that had survived conditioning. About two months after transplant, the apparently early recovery of alphabetaT-cell counts reportedly depended on just several hundred clones that had expanded rapidly and came from non-depleted graft cells. Over the following months the frequencies of hyperexpanded clones went down, and after one year T-cell counts and TCRbeta diversity were mostly credited to newly produced T cells.

Library construction relied on PCR. TCRdb names Illumina HiSeq 2500 as the instrument used. TCR library preparation used molecular barcoding, with unique molecular identifiers applied to normalize quantification of the TCRbeta repertoire. Using fastp at Q25 and MiXCR, TCRdb reprocessed the public reads and kept productive beta chains. Every entry covers one CDR3 protein and lists the most common genes and DNA from its rows. A total of about 300,000 distinct CDR3 sequences appear in this sample, 10% of them only once. Together, the top ten hold around 7.6% of the sample. For this clonotype: Its antigen is still unknown. No base-level quality is on record; no much larger clone is a single base apart.

The sequenced sample was PBMCs, obtained before TCRalphabeta/CD19-depleted stem cell transplant. The chain was built from TRBV11-1 and TRBJ2-7, and 10 junction bases match TRBD2. The TCR originated in a boy younger than two with acute myeloid leukemia, due to receive a stem cell transplant. The DNA sequence is as follows: TGTGCCAGCAGCTTAGGGTTTACCGAGCGGGGGGGCCTCTACGAGCAGTACTTC. It translates as CASSLGFTERGGLYEQYF.